This T cell receptor (beta chain) was observed in a study of shared T cell receptors in the human thymus. Using immunoSEQ multiplex PCR, the repertoire was profiled, and TCRdb retains in-frame clones only, with some absent. The table includes 630,000 or so clones, about 89% detected once. Germline V gene sequence: CDR1 KGHSY, CDR2 FQNENV. This CDR3 region has 19 residues. Remarks on this clone: Germline and junction disagree at one end, which may indicate a read error.

This same sample was also taken into another study, of human thymus T cells. As that report states: Corrective surgery for congenital heart defects was being performed on the healthy Finnish infants who were the donors. Resections removed during corrective heart surgery provided the thymus tissue used. Across thymic and blood repertoires, the usage of V and J genes appeared to be biased. What related research reported was that thymic repertoires overlapped highly among unrelated individuals.

The sequencing input was thymocytes. The chain links TRBV16 to TRBJ1-6; 7 bases are shared with TRBD1. The source of this sequence is a boy in the first two years of life with a congenital heart defect. The CDR3 DNA reads TGTGCCAGCAGCCCAGGACAGGCCCCCTCGAGCTCCTATAATTCCCCCCTCCACTTT. This sequence encodes CASSPGQAPSSSYNSPLHF.